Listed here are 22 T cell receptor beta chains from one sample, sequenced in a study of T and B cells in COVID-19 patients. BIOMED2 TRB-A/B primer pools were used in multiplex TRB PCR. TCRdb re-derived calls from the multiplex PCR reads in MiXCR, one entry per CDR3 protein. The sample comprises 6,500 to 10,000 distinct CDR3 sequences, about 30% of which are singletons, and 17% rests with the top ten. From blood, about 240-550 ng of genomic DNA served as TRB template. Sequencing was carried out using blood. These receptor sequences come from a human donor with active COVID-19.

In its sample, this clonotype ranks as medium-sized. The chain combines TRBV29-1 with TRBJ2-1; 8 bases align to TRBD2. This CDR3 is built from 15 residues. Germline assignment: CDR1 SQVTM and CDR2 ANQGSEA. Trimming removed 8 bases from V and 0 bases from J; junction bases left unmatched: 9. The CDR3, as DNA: TGCAGCTCGTTAGCGGGGACCAGCTCCTACAATGAGCAGTTCTTC. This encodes CSSLAGTSSYNEQFF.

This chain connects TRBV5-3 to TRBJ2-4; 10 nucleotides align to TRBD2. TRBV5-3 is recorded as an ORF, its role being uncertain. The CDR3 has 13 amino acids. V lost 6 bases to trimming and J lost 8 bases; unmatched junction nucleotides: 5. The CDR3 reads CARKRGGHDIQYF. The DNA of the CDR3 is TGTGCCAGAAAGCGGGGGGGCCACGACATTCAGTACTTC.

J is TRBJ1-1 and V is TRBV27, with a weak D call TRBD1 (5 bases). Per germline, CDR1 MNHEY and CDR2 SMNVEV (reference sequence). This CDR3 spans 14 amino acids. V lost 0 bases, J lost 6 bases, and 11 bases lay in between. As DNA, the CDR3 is TGTGCCAGCAGTTTATCAGCGGGGGTCCCTGAAGCTTTCTTT. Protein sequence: CASSLSAGVPEAFF.

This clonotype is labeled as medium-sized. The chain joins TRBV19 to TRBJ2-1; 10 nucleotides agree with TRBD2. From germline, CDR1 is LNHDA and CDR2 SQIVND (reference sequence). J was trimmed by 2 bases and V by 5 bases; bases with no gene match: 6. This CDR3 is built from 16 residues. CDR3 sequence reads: CASSSSSGGAYNEQFF. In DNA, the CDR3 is TGTGCCAGTAGTTCCTCTAGCGGGGGAGCCTACAATGAGCAGTTCTTC. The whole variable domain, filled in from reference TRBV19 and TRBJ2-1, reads DGGITQSPKYLFRKEGQNVTLSCEQNLNHDAMYWYRQDPGQGLRLIYYSQIVNDFQKGDIAEGYSVSREKKESFPLTVTSAQKNPTAFYLCASSSSSGGAYNEQFFGPGTRLTVL.

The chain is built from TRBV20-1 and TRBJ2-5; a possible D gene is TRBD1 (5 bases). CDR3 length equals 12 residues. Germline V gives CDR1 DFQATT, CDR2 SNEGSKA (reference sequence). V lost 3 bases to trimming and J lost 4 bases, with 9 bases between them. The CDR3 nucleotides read TGCAGTGCTAGTAGGGGCACAGAGACCCAGTACTTC. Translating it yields CSASRGTETQYF.

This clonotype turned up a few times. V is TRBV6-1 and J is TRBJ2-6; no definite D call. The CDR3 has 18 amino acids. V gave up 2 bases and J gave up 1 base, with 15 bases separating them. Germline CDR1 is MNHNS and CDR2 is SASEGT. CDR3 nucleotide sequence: TGTGCCAGCAGTGAATTCGGGTTCCGGAGATCTGGGGCCAACGTCCTGACTTTC. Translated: CASSEFGFRRSGANVLTF.

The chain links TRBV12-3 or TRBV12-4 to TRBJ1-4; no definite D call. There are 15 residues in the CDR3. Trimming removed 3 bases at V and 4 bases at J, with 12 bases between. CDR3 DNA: TGTGCCAGCAGTTTTTGGTGGCAGGTTAATGAAAAACTGTTTTTT. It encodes CASSFWWQVNEKLFF.

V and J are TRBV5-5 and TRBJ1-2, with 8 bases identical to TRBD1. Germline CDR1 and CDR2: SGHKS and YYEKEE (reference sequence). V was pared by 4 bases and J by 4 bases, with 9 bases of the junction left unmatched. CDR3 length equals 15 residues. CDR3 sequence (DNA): TGTGCCAGCAGCGTATCAGGGGGCGCGATCTATGGCTACACCTTC. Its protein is CASSVSGGAIYGYTF. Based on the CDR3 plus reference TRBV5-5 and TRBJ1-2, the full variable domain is DAGVTQSPTHLIKTRGQQVTLRCSPISGHKSVSWYQQVLGQGPQFIFQYYEKEERGRGNFPDRFSARQFPNYSSELNVNALLLGDSALYLCASSVSGGAIYGYTFGSGTRLTVV.

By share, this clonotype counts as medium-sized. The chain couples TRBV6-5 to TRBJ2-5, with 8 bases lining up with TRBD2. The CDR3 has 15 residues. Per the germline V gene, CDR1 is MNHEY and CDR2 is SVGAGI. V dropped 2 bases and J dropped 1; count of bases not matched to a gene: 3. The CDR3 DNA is TGTGCCAGCAGTTACGGACTAGCCGGCCAAGAGACCCAGTACTTC. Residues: CASSYGLAGQETQYF.

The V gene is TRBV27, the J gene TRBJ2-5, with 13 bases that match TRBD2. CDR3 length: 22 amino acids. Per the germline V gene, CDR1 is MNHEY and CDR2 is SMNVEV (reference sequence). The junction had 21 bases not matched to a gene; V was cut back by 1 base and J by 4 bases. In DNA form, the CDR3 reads TGTGCCAGCAGTTTATGGACCTTCGCGGGACTAGCGGGGAAGCCGGCAGTAGAGACCCAGTACTTC. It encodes CASSLWTFAGLAGKPAVETQYF.

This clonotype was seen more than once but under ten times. CDR3 sequence: CASSRRGLGELFF. CDR3 DNA sequence: TGTGCCAGCAGTCGCCGGGGGCTTGGGGAGCTGTTTTTT. The V gene is TRBV6-4, the J gene TRBJ2-2; tentatively, D is TRBD1 or TRBD2 (6 bases each). Trimming removed 5 bases from V and 8 bases from J, with 12 bases in between. CDR3 length: 13 amino acids. The germline CDR1 and CDR2 sequences are MRHNA and SNTAGT.

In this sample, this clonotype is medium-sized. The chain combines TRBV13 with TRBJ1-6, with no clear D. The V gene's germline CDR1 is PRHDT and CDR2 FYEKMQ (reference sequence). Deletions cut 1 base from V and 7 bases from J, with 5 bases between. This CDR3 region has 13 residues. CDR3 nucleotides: TGTGCCAGCAGCTTAGTCAGGAATTCACCCCTCCACTTT. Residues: CASSLVRNSPLHF.

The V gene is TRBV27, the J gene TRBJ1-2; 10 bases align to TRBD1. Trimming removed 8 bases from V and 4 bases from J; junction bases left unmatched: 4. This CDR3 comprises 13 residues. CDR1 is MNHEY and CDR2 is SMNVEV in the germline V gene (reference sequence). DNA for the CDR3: TGTGCCAGCGGGACAGGGGAAGGCTATGGCTACACCTTC. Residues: CASGTGEGYGYTF.

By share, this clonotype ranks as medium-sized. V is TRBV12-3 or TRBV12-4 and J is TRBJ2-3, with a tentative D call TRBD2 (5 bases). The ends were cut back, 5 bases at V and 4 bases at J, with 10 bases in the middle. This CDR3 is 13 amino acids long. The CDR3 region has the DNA TGTGCCAGCAGTGGACTCGGGGCAGATACGCAGTATTTT. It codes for CASSGLGADTQYF.

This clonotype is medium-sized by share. DNA for the CDR3: TGTGCCAGCAGTTACGGGGAGACCCAGTACTTC. This encodes CASSYGETQYF. The chain is built from TRBV6-2 or TRBV6-3 and TRBJ2-5; no clear D. The V end lost 2 bases, the J end lost 5 bases, and 3 bases lay between the germline ends. This CDR3 is built from 11 residues. In germline, CDR1 is MNHEY, CDR2 SVGEGT.

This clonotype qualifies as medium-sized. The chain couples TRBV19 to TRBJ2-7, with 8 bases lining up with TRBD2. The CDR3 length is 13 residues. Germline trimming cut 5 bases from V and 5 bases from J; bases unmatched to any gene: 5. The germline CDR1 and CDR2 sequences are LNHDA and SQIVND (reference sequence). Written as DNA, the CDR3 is TGTGCCAGTAGTGACCGGGAGGGGAACGAGCAGTACTTC. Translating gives CASSDREGNEQYF.

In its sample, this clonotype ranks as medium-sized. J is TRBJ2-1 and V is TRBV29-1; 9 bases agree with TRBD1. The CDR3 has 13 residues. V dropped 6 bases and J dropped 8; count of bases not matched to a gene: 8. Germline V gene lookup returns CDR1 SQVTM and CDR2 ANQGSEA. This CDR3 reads CSVAGTGPYEQFF. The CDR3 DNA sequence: TGCAGCGTCGCCGGGACAGGGCCCTATGAGCAGTTCTTC.

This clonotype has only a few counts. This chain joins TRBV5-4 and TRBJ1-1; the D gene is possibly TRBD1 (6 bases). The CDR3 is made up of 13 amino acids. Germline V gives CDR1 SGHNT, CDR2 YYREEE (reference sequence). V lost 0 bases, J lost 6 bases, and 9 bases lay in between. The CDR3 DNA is TGTGCCAGCAGCTTGGGGGGGGCTGCTGAAGCTTTCTTT. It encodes CASSLGGAAEAFF.

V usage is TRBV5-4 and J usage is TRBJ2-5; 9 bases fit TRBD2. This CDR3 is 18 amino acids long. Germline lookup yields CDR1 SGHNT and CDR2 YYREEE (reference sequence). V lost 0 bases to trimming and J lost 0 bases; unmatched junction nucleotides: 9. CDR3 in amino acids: CASSLVGAGGRYQETQYF. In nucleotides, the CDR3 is TGTGCCAGCAGCTTGGTTGGAGCGGGGGGCAGGTACCAAGAGACCCAGTACTTC. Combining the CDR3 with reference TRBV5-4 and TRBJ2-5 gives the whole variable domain ETGVTQSPTHLIKTRGQQVTLRCSSQSGHNTVSWYQQALGQGPQFIFQYYREEENGRGNFPPRFSGLQFPNYSSELNVNALELDDSALYLCASSLVGAGGRYQETQYFGPGTRLLVL.

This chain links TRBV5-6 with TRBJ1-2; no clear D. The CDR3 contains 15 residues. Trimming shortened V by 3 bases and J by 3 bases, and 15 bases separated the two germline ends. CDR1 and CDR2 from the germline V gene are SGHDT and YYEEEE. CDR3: CASSYRVRDDYGYTF. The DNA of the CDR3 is TGTGCCAGCAGCTACCGAGTGAGGGATGACTATGGCTACACCTTC.

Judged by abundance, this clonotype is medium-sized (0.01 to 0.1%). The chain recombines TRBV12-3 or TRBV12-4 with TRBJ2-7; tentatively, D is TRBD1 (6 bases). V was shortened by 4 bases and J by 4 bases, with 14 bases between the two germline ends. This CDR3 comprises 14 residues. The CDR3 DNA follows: TGTGCCAGCAGTTCAGGACAGCCTTTTTACGAGCAGTACTTC. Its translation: CASSSGQPFYEQYF.

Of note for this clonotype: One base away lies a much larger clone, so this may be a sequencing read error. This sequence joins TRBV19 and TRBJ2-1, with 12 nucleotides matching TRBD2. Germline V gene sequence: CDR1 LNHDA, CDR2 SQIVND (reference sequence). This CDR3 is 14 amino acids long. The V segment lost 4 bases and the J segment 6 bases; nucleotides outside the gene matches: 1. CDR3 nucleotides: TGTGCCAGTAGTAGACTAGCGGGGGCCAATGAGCAGTTCTTC. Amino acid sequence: CASSRLAGANEQFF.